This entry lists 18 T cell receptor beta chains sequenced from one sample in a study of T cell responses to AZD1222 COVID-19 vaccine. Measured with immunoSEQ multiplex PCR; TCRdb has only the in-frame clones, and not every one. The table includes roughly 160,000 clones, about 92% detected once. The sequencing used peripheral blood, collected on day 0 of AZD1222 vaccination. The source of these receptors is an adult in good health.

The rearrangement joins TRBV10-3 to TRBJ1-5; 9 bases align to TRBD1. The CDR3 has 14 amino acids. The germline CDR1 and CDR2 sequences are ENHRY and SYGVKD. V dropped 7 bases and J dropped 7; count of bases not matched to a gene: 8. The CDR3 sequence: CAIKGQGVSQPQHF. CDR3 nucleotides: TGTGCCATCAAGGGACAGGGTGTCTCCCAGCCCCAGCATTTT.

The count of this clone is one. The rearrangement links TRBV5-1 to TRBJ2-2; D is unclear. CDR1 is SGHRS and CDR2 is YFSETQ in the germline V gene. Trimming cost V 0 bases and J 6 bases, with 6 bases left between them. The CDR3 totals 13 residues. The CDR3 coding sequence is TGCGCCAGCAGCTTGGAAAGGGCCGGGGAGCTGTTTTTT. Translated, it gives CASSLERAGELFF. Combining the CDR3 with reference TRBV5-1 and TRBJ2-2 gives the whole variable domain KAGVTQTPRYLIKTRGQQVTLSCSPISGHRSVSWYQQTPGQGLQFLFEYFSETQRNKGNFPGRFSGRQFSNSRSEMNVSTLELGDSALYLCASSLERAGELFFGEGSRLTVL.

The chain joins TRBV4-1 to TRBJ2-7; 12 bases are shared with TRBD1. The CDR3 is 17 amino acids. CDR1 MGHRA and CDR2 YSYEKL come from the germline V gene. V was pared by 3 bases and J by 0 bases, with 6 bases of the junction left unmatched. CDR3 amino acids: CASSHGTGGQISYEQYF. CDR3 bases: TGCGCCAGCAGCCACGGGACAGGGGGCCAGATCTCCTACGAGCAGTACTTC.

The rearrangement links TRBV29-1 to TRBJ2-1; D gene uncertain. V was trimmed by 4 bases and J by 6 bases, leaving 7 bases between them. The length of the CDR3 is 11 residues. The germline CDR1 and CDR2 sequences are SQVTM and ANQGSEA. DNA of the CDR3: TGCAGCGTTGTCATTAGCAATGAGCAGTTCTTC. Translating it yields CSVVISNEQFF.

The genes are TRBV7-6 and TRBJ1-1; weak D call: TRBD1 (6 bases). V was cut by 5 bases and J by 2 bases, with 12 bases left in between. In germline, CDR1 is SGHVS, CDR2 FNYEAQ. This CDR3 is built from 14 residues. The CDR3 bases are TGTGCCAGCAGCGAAACAGGGTCCAACACTGAAGCTTTCTTT. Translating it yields CASSETGSNTEAFF.

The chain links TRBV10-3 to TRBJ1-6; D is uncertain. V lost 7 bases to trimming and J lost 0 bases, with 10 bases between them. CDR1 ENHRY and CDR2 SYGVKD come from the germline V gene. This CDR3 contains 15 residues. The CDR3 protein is CAINAGSSYNSPLHF. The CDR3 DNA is TGTGCCATCAACGCGGGCAGCTCCTATAATTCACCCCTCCACTTT.

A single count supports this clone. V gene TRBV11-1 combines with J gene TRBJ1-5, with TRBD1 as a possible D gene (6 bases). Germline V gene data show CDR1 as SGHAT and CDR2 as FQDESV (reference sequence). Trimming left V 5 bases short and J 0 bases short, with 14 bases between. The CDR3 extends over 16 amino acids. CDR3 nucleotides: TGTGCCAGCAGCCCGGACAGCCATTATAGCAATCAGCCCCAGCATTTT. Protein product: CASSPDSHYSNQPQHF.

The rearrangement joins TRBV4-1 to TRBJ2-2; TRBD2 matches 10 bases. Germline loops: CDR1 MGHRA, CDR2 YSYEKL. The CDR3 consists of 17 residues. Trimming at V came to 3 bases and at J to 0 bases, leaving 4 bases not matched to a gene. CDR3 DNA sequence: TGCGCCAGCAGCCAGATGGGACTAGCGCCGAACACCGGGGAGCTGTTTTTT. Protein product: CASSQMGLAPNTGELFF.

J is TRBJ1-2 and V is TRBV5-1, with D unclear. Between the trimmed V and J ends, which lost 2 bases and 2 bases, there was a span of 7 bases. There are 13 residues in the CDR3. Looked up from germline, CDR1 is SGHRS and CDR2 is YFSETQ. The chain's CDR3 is CASSLTENYGYTF. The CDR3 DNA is TGCGCCAGCAGCTTAACGGAGAACTATGGCTACACCTTC.

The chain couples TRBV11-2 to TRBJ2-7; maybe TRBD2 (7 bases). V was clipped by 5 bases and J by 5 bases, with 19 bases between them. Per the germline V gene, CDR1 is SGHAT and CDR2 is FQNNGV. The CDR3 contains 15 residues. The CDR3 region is CASSRSAGANHEQYF. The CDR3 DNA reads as TGTGCCAGCAGCCGGTCTGCGGGGGCGAACCACGAGCAGTACTTC. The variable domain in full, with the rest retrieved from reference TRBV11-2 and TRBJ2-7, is EAGVAQSPRYKIIEKRQSVAFWCNPISGHATLYWYQQILGQGPKLLIQFQNNGVVDDSQLPKDRFSAERLKGVDSTLKIQPAKLEDSAVYLCASSRSAGANHEQYFGPGTRLTVT.

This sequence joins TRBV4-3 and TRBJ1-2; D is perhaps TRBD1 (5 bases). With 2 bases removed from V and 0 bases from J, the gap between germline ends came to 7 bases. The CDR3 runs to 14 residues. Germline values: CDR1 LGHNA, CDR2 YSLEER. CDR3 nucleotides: TGCGCCAGCAGCCAACCGGGGGCTAACTATGGCTACACCTTC. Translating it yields CASSQPGANYGYTF.

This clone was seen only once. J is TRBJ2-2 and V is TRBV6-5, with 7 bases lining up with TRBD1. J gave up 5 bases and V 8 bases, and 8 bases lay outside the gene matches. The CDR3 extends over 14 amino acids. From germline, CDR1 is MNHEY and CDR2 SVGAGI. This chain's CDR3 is CASGGQLGTGELFF. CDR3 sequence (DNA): TGTGCCAGCGGGGGACAGCTCGGGACCGGGGAGCTGTTTTTT.

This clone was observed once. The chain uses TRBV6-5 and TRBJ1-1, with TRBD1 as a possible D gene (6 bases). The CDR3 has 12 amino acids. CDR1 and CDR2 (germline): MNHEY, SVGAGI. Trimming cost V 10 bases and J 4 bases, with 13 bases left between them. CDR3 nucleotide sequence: TGTGCCACAGTGGAGGGGGGCACTGAAGCTTTCTTT. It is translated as CATVEGGTEAFF.

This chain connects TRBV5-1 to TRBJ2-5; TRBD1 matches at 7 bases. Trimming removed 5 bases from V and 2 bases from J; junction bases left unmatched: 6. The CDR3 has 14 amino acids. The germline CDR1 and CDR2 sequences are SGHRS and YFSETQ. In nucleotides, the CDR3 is TGCGCCAGCAGTCCTCAGGGGGATCAAGAGACCCAGTACTTC. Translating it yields CASSPQGDQETQYF.

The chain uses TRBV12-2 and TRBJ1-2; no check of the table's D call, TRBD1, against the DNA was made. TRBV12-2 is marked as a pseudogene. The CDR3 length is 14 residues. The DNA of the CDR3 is TGTGCAAGTCGCTTAGCGGGGGCTGCGGGTGGCTACACCTTC. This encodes CASRLAGAAGGYTF.

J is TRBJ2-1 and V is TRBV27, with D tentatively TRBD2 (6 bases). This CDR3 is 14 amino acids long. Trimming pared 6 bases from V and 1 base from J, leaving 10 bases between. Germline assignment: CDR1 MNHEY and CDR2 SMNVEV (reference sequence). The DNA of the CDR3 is TGTGCCAGCAGGTTCGGGGGATCCTACAATGAGCAGTTCTTC. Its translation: CASRFGGSYNEQFF.

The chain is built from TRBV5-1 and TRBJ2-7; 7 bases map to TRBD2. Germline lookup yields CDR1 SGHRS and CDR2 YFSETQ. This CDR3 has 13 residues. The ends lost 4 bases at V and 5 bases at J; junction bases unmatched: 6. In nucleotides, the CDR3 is TGCGCCAGCAGCCCCTGGGGGGGGGACGAGCAGTACTTC. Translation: CASSPWGGDEQYF.

The CDR3 sequence is CASREDSLSNQPQHF. The CDR3 coding sequence is TGTGCCAGCCGCGAGGACTCTCTTAGCAATCAGCCCCAGCATTTT. The chain combines TRBV27 with TRBJ1-5; D uncertain. The ends were cut back, 8 bases at V and 0 bases at J, with 14 bases in the middle. The germline gives CDR1 MNHEY, CDR2 SMNVEV (reference sequence). The CDR3 is 15 amino acids.